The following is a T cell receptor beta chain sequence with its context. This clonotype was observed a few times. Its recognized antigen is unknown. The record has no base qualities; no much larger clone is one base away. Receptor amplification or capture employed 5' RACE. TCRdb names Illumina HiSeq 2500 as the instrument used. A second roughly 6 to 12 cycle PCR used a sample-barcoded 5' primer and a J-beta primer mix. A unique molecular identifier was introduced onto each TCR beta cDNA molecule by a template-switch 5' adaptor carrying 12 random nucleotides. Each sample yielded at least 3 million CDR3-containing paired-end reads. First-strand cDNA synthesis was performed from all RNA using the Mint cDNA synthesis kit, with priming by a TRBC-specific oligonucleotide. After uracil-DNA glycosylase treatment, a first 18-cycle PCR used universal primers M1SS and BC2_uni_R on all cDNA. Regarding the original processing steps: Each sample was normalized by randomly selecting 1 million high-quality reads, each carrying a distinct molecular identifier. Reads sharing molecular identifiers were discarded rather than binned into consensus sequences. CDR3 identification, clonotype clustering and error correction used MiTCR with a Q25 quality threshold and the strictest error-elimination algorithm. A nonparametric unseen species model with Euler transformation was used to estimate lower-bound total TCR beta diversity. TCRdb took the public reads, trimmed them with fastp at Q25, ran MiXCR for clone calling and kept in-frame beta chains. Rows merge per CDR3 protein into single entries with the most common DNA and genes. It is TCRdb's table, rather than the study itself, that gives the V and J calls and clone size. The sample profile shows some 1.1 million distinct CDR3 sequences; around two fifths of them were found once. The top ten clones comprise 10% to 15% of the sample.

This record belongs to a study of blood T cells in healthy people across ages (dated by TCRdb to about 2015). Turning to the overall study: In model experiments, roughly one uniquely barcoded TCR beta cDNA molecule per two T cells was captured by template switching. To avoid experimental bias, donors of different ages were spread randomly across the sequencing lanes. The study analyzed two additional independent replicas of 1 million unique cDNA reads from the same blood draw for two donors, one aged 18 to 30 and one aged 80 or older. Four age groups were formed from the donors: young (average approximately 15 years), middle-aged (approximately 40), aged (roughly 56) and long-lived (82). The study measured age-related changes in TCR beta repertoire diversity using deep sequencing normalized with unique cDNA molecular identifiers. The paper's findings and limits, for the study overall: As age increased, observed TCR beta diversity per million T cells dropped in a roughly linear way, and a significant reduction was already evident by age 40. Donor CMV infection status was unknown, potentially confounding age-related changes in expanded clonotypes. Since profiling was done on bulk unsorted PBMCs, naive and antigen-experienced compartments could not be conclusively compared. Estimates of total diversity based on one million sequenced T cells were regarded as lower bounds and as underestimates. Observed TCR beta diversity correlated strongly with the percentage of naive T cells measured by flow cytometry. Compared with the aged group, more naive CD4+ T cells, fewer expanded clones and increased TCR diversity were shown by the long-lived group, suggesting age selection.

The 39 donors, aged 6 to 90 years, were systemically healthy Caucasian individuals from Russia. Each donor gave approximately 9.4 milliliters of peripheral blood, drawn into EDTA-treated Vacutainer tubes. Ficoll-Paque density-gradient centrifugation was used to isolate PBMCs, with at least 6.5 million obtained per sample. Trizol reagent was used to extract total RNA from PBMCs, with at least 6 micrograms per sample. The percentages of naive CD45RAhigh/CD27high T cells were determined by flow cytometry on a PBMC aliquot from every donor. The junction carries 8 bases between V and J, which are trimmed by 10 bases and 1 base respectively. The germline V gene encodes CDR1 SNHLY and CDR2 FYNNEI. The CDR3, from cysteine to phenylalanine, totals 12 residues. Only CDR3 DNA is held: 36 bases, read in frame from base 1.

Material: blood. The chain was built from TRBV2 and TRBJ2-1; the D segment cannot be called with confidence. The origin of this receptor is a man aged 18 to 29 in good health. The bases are TGTGCCATTACTACATCCTACAATGAGCAGTTCTTC. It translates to CAITTSYNEQFF.